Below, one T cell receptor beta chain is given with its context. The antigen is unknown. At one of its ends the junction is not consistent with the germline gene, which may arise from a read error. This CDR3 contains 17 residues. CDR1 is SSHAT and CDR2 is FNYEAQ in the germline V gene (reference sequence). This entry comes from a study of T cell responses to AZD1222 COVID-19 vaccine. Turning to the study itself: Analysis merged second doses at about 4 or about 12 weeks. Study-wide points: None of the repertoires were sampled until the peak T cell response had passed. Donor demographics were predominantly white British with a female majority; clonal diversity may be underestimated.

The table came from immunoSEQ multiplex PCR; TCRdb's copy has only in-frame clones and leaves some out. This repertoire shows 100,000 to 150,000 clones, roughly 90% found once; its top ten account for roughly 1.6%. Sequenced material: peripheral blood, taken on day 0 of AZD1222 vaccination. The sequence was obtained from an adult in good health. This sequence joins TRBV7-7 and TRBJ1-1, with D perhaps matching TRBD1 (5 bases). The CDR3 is CASSLPRGQNSNTEAFF. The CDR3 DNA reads TGTGCTAGCAGCTTACCCCGGGGCCAGAATTCGAACACTGAAGCTTTCTTT.